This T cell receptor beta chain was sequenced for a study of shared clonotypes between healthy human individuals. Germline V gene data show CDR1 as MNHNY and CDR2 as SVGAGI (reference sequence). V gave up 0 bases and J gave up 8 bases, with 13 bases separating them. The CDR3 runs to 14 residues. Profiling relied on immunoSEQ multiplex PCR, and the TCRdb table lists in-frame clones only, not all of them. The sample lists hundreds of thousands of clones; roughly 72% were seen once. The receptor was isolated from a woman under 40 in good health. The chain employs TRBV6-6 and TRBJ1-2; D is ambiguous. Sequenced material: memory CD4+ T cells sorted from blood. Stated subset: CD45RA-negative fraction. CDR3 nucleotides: TGTGCCAGCAGTTACTCGGCGGGTCCGGGAGGCTACACCTTC. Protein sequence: CASSYSAGPGGYTF.